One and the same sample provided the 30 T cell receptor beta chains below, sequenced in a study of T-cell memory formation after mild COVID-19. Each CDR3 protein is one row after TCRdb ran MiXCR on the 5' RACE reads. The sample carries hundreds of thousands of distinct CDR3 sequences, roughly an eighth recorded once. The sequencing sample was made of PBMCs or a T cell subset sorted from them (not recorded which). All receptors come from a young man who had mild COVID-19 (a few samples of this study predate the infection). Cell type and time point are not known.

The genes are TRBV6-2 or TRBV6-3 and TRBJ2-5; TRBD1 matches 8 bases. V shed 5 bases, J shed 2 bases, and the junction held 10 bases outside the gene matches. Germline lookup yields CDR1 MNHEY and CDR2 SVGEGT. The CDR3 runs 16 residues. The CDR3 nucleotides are TGTGCCAGCAGTCGTCCGGGACAGGCCTTACAAGAGACCCAGTACTTC. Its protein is CASSRPGQALQETQYF.

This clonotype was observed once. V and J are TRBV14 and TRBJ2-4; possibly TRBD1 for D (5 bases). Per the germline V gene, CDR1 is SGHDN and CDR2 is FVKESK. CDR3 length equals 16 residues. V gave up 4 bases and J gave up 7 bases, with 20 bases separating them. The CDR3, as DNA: TGTGCCAGCAGCCCCCGAAGTGGTAGGGGATTGAACATTCAGTACTTC. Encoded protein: CASSPRSGRGLNIQYF.

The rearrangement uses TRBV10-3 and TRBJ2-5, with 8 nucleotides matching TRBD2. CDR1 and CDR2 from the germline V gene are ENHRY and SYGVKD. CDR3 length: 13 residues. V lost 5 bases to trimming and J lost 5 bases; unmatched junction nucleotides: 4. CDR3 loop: CAISRGGQETQYF. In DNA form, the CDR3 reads TGTGCCATCAGTCGCGGGGGGCAGGAGACCCAGTACTTC.

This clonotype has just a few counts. CDR3: CSSMSVKRNQYF. In DNA, the CDR3 is TGCAGCTCCATGTCGGTTAAGAGAAACCAGTACTTC. The rearrangement uses TRBV29-1 and TRBJ2-5; D is undetermined. The CDR3 covers 12 residues. Trimming removed 8 bases from V and 10 bases from J, with 20 bases in between. Per germline, CDR1 SQVTM and CDR2 ANQGSEA.

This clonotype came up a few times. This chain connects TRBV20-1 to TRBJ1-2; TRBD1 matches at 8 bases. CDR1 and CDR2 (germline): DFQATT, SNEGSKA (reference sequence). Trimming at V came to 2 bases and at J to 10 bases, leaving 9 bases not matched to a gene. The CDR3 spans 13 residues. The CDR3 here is CSARRTGFLFYTF. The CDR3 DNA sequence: TGCAGTGCTAGACGGACAGGGTTCCTTTTCTACACCTTC.

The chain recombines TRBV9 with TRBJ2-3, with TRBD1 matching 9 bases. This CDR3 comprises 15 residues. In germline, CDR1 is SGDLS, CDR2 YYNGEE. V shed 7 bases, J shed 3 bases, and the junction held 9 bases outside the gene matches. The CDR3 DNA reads TGTGCCAGCGGGGAGTGGGACAGGGAAACAGATACGCAGTATTTT. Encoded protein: CASGEWDRETDTQYF.

The CDR3 DNA reads as TGTGCCATCAGTGTTGGCGGGATGAACACTGAAGCTTTCTTT. It encodes CAISVGGMNTEAFF. V usage is TRBV10-3 and J usage is TRBJ1-1; no reliable D call. This CDR3 is built from 14 residues. Germline lookup yields CDR1 ENHRY and CDR2 SYGVKD. V was clipped by 4 bases and J by 0 bases, with 9 bases between them.

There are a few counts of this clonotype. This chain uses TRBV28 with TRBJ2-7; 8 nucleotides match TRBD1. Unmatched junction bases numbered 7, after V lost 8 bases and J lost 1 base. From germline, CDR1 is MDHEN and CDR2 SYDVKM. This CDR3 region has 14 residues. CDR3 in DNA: TGTGCCAGCGGGGTCCGGGACAGGTCCTACGAGCAGTACGTC. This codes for CASGVRDRSYEQYV.

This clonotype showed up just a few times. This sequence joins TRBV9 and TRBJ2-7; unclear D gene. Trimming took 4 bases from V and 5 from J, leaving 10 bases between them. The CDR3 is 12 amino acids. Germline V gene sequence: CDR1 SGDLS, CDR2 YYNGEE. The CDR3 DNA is TGTGCCAGCAGCCAGACGGAAAACGAGCAGTACTTC. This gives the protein CASSQTENEQYF. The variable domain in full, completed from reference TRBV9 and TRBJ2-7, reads DSGVTQTPKHLITATGQRVTLRCSPRSGDLSVYWYQQSLDQGLQFLIQYYNGEERAKGNILERFSAQQFPDLHSELNLSSLELGDSALYFCASSQTENEQYFGPGTRLTVT.

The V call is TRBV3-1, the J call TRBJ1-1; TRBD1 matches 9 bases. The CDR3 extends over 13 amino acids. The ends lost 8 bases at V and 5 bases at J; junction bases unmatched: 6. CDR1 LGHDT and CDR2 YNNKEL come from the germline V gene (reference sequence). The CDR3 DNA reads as TGTGCCAGCCTACAGGGGGCCGGGACTGAAGCTTTCTTT. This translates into CASLQGAGTEAFF.

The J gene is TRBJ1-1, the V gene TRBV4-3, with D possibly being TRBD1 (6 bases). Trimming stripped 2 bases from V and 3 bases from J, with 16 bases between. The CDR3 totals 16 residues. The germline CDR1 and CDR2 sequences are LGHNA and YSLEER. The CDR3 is CASSQFPVDSYTEAFF. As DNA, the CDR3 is TGCGCCAGCAGCCAATTCCCGGTGGACAGTTACACTGAAGCTTTCTTT.

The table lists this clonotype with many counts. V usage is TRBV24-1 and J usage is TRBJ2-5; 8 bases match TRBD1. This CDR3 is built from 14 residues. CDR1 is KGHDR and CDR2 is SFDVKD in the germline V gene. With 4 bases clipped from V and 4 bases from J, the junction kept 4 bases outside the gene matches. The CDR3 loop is CATSDSDRGETQYF. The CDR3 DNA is TGTGCCACCAGTGACTCCGACAGGGGAGAGACCCAGTACTTC.

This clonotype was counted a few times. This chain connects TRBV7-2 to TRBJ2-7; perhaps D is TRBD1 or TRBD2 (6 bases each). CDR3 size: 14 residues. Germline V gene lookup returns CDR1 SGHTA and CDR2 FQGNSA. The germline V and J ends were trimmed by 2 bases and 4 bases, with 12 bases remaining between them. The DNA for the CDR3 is TGTGCCAGCAGCTTACGGGGGCGTATGTACGAGCAGTACTTC. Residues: CASSLRGRMYEQYF.

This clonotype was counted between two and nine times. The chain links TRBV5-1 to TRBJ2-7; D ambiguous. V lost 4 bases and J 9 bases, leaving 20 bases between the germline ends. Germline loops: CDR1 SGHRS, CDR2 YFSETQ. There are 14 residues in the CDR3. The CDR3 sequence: CASSPPPGSQWQYV. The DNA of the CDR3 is TGCGCCAGCAGCCCCCCCCCCGGGTCCCAATGGCAGTACGTC.

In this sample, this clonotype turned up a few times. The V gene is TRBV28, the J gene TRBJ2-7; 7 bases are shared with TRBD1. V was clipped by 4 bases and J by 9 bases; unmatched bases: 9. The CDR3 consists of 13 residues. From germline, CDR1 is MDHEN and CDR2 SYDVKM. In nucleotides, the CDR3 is TGTGCCAGCAGTTCCACAGGGGCCCCAGGGCAGTACGTC. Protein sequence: CASSSTGAPGQYV.

The CDR3: CASSVTAQGGAYNEQFF. As DNA, the CDR3 is TGTGCCAGCAGCGTAACCGCTCAGGGGGGGGCATACAATGAGCAGTTCTTC. The V gene is TRBV9, the J gene TRBJ2-1, with D possibly called TRBD1 or TRBD2 (7 bases each). Trimming shortened V by 1 base and J by 4 bases, and 18 bases separated the two germline ends. The CDR3 has 17 residues. The V gene's germline CDR1 is SGDLS and CDR2 YYNGEE.

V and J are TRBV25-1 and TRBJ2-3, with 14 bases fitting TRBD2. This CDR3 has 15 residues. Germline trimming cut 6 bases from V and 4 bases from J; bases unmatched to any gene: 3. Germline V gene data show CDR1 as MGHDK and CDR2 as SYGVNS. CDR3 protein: CASRGTSGGADTQYF. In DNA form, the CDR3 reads TGTGCCAGCAGGGGGACTAGCGGGGGAGCAGATACGCAGTATTTT.

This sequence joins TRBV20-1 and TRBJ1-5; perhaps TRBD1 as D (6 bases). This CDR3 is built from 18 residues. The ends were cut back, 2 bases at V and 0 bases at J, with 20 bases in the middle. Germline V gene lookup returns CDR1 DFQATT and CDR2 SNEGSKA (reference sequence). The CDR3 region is CSARRLLGGFSSNQPQHF. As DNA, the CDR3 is TGCAGTGCTAGACGCCTCCTGGGGGGCTTTAGTAGCAATCAGCCCCAGCATTTT.

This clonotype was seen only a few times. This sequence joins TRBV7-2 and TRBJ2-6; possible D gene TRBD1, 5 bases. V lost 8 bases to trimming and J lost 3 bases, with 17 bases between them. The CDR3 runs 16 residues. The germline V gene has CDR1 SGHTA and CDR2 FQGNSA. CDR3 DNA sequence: TGTGCCAGCCGCCAAAAAAGGGGAAGTGGGGCCAACGTCCTGACTTTC. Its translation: CASRQKRGSGANVLTF.

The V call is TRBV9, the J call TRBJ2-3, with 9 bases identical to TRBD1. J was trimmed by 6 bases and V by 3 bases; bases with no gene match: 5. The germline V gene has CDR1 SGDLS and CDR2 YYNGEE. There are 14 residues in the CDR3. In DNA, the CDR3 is TGTGCCAGCAGCGCCCGGGGACAGGGCGATACGCAGTATTTT. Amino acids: CASSARGQGDTQYF.

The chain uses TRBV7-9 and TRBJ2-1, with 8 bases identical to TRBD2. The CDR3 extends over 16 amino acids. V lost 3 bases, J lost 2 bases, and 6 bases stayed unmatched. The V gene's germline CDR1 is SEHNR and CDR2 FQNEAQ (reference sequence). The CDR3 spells CASSFPGLVAYNEQFF. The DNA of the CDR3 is TGTGCCAGCAGCTTCCCGGGACTAGTGGCCTACAATGAGCAGTTCTTC.

CDR3: CASSRGTSGGPDTQYF. CDR3 in DNA: TGTGCCAGCAGCCGAGGGACTAGCGGGGGACCAGATACGCAGTATTTT. The V gene is TRBV7-6, the J gene TRBJ2-3; 14 nucleotides match TRBD2. The J segment lost 4 bases and the V segment lost 5 bases, leaving 5 bases of the junction unmatched. The CDR3 runs to 16 residues. Germline V gene data show CDR1 as SGHVS and CDR2 as FNYEAQ.

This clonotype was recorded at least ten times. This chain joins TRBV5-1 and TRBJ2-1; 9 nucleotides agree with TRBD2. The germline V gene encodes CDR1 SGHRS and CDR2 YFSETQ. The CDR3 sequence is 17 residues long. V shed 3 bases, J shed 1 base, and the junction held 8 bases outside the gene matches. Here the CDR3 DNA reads TGCGCCAGCAGCTCCGCGGGGGGGCCGGGGTCCTACAATGAGCAGTTCTTC. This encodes CASSSAGGPGSYNEQFF. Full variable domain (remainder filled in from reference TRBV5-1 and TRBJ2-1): KAGVTQTPRYLIKTRGQQVTLSCSPISGHRSVSWYQQTPGQGLQFLFEYFSETQRNKGNFPGRFSGRQFSNSRSEMNVSTLELGDSALYLCASSSAGGPGSYNEQFFGPGTRLTVL.

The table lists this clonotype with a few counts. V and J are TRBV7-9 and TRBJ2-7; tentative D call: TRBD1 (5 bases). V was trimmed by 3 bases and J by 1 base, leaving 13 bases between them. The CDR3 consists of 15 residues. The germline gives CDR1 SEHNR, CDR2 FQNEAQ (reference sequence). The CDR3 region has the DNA TGTGCCAGCAGCTTTTCCAGGGTTGGTTCCTACGAGCAGTACTTC. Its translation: CASSFSRVGSYEQYF.

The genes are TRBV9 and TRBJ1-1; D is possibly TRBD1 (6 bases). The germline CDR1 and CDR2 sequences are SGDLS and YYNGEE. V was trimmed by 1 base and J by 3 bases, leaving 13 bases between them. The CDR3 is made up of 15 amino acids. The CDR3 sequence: CASSVRGTADTEAFF. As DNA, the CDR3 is TGTGCCAGCAGCGTAAGGGGGACGGCAGACACTGAAGCTTTCTTT.

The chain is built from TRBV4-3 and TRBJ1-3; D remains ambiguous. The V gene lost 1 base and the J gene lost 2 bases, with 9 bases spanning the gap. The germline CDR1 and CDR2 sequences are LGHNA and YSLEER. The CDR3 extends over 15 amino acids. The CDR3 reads CASSQGWGAGNTIYF. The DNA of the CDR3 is TGCGCCAGCAGCCAAGGATGGGGAGCTGGAAACACCATATATTTT.

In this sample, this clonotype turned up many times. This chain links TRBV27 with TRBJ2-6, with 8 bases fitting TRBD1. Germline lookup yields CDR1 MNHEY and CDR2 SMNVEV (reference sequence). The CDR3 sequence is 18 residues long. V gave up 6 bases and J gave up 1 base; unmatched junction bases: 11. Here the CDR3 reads CASSWGRGRGSGANVLTF. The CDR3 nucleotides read TGTGCCAGCAGCTGGGGCAGGGGGCGCGGTTCTGGGGCCAACGTCCTGACTTTC.

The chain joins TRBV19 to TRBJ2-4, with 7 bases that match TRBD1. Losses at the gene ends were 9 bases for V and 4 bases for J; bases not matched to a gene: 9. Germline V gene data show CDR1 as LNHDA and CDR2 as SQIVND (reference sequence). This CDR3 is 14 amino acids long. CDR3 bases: TGTGCCAGCGGCCGGGACAGACTAAAAAACATTCAGTACTTC. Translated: CASGRDRLKNIQYF. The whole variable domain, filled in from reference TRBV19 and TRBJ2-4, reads DGGITQSPKYLFRKEGQNVTLSCEQNLNHDAMYWYRQDPGQGLRLIYYSQIVNDFQKGDIAEGYSVSREKKESFPLTVTSAQKNPTAFYLCASGRDRLKNIQYFGAGTRLSVL.

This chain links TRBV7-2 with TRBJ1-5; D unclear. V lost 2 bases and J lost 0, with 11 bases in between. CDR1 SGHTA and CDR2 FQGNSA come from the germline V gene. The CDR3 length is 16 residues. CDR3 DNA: TGTGCCAGCAGCTTATATGGTACTTATAGCAATCAGCCCCAGCATTTT. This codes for CASSLYGTYSNQPQHF.

DNA of the CDR3: TGTGCCAGCACCGAACGACGCCGACAGGGAGAGACCCAGTACTTC. Its translation is CASTERRRQGETQYF. The chain joins TRBV6-1 to TRBJ2-5, with 7 positions matching TRBD1. This CDR3 is 15 amino acids long. The ends lost 7 bases at V and 4 bases at J; junction bases unmatched: 12. Germline lookup yields CDR1 MNHNS and CDR2 SASEGT.